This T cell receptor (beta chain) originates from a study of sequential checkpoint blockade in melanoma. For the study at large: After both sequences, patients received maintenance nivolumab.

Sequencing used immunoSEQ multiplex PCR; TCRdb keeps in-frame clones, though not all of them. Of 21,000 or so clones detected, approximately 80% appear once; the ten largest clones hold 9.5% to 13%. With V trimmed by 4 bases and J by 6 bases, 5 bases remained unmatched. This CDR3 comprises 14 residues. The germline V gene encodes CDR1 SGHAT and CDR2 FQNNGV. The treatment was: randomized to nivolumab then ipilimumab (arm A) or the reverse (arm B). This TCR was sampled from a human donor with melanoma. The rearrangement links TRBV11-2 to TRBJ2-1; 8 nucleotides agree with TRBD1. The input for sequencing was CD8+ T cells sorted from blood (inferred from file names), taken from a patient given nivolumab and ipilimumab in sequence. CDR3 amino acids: CASSSRTGSNEQFF. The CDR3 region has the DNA TGTGCCAGCAGCTCGCGGACAGGGAGCAATGAGCAGTTCTTC.